This TCR beta chain was obtained from a study of cytomegalovirus exposure and HLA in healthy donors. Study-wide context: The 90 to 150 validation repertoires used a platform that matched the one used for the approximately 610 first-cohort repertoires, as a later analysis reported. Whole-study results and caveats: Cytomegalovirus association was assigned to 150 to 200 TCR beta chains. According to reports, the classifier identified cytomegalovirus status with high specificity and sensitivity. Among TCR sequences, most were rare, though some public TCRs appeared in many donors.

A note on this clone: Its specificity is unknown.

V dropped 7 bases and J dropped 8 bases, with 20 bases sitting between them. Germline V gives CDR1 SNHLY, CDR2 FYNNEI. The CDR3 runs 15 residues. Measured with immunoSEQ multiplex PCR; TCRdb has only the in-frame clones, and not every one. The table includes roughly 65,000 clones, around 96% detected once. Specimen: PBMCs. The source of this sequence is a man aged 18 to 29 in good health and CMV-seropositive. This chain joins TRBV2 and TRBJ1-4; the D gene is possibly TRBD1 (5 bases). The CDR3 loop reads CASTQGVGTWEKLFF. For the CDR3, the DNA is TGTGCCAGCACTCAGGGTGTTGGAACGTGGGAAAAACTGTTTTTT.